What follows describes a single T cell receptor (beta chain). Libraries were prepared by immunoSEQ multiplex PCR; TCRdb keeps only in-frame clonotypes and omits some of them. The sample records approximately 270,000 clones, around 82% being singletons. This sample stems from a study of blood T cell repertoires in COVID-19. The V gene lost 6 bases and the J gene lost 3 bases, with 12 bases spanning the gap. CDR1 and CDR2 from the germline V gene are ENHRY and SYGVKD. The CDR3 is made up of 14 amino acids. Sequencing input: peripheral blood. This TCR was sampled from a person in their 70s with COVID-19, enrolled during active disease. The rearrangement joins TRBV10-3 to TRBJ1-3; the D gene is possibly TRBD1 (5 bases). Written as DNA, the CDR3 is TGTGCCATCAGCGCCGACAGTTTTGGAAACACCATATATTTT. Amino acid sequence: CAISADSFGNTIYF.